The clone carrying this T cell receptor (beta chain) was seen repeatedly, ten times or more. The data were taken from a study of neurological immune-mediated disorders. TCRdb reprocessed the 5' RACE reads with MiXCR, giving one entry per CDR3 protein. The sample yields 78,000 or so distinct CDR3 sequences, about 5.2% seen once. The J segment lost 3 bases and the V segment lost 0 bases, leaving 8 bases of the junction unmatched. Germline V gives CDR1 DFQATT, CDR2 SNEGSKA (reference sequence). The length of the CDR3 is 16 residues. The receptor was derived from a woman aged 25 to 39 with multiple sclerosis. The sample taken for sequencing was PBMCs. The chain employs TRBV20-1 and TRBJ2-3; 8 nucleotides agree with TRBD2. CDR3 coding DNA: TGCAGTGCTAGAGATCTCTTGACTAGCGCGACAGATACGCAGTATTTT. Translation: CSARDLLTSATDTQYF.